This TCR beta chain emerged from a study of blood T cell repertoires in COVID-19 (dated by TCRdb to about 2020). The study in broad terms: Samples from collaborators originated in the United States, Italy and Spain and spanned both the acute and convalescent phases of COVID-19. A de-identified subject ID, COVID-19 status, age in years and sex were almost always included in the sample metadata. Samples were obtained from the ongoing ImmuneRACE study (first 160 participants) and from 1,254 subjects provided by 6 global collaborators. The prospective study material was composed of cDNA or gDNA derived from T cells, B-cell-depleted T cells, or PBMCs. Where available, HLA class I and class II types were obtained from metadata supplied by the sample provider rather than from assay-based typing. Deeply sampled blood TCRbeta repertoires from subjects exposed to, actively infected with, or recovered from COVID-19 were included in the dataset. The repertoires were made available in a free public database intended to serve as a resource for research on the immune response to SARS-CoV-2. Results the study describes overall, beyond this receptor: How much clinical and demographic metadata was included differed by source and by participant, and the metadata was provided uncurated.

To note about this clone: Its specific antigen is unknown. Base qualities are not provided; no much larger clone lies one nucleotide away.

TCRbeta CDR3 regions were amplified from genomic DNA by means of the immunoSEQ Assay, a bias-controlled multiplex PCR. In the authors' own workflow: Within the assay, amplification of reference gene primers was used to estimate how many nucleated cells each sample contained. To quantify the absolute abundance of each unique TCRbeta CDR3 rearrangement, sequence reads were collapsed and filtered. Productive Simpson clonality was computed per sample as the square root of Simpson's diversity index over productive rearrangements. TCRdb holds this immuneACCESS table with in-frame rearrangements only. Some clones are missing; in checked studies, unresolved V genes explain under half, and the rest has no known cause. The V and J calls and clone size were taken over from that table, and D and trimming were inferred from the DNA. In all, the sample holds 200,000 to 300,000 clones, and 65% to 90% of those were seen once. 1.5% to 2% of the sample comes from the top ten.

Whole blood was collected in K2EDTA tubes by collaborating institutions according to the institutions' own protocols. For TCRbeta analysis, collaborators shipped samples as frozen whole blood, isolated PBMCs, or DNA extracted from either of those sample types. The receptor was derived from a man aged 25-45 years with active or convalescent COVID-19. Sample: peripheral blood.

The nucleotides read TGTGCCATCAGAGACCGAAGGGGTAGGGGCGATGAGCAGTTCTTC. It codes for CAIRDRRGRGDEQFF. Recombination connected TRBV10-3 to TRBJ2-1; the best D guess is TRBD1, with 5 bases matching. From its cysteine to its phenylalanine, the CDR3 spans 15 amino acids. Left in the record is the CDR3 DNA by itself, 45 bases read in frame from the first base. Between the V and J ends, shortened by 6 bases and 8 bases respectively, the junction contains 20 bases. Taken from the germline V gene, the CDR1 and CDR2 loops are ENHRY and SYGVKD.